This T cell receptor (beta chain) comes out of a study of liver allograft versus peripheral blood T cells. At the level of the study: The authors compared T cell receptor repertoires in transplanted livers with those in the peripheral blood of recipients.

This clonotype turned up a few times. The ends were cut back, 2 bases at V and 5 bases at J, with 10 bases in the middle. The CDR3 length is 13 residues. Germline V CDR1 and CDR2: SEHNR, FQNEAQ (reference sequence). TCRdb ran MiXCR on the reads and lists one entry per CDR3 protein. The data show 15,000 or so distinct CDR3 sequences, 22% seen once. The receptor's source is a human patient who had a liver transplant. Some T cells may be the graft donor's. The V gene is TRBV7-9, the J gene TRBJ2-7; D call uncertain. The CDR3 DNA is TGTGCCAGCAGCTTACTAGGCTCGGACGAGCAGTACTTC. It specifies CASSLLGSDEQYF.